The entry below describes one T cell receptor (beta chain). Antigen specificity is unknown. The germline CDR1 and CDR2 sequences are MNHEY and SMNVEV (reference sequence). V lost 5 bases and J lost 3; bases outside the gene matches: 7. This CDR3 comprises 15 residues. TCRdb keeps only in-frame clones here, not all; method: immunoSEQ multiplex PCR. This table has about 730,000 clones, roughly two thirds appearing once. The data are from a study of shared clonotypes between healthy human individuals. Points from the study as a whole: The study found approximately 5% of naive CD4 clonotypes shared across several donors.

This clonotype originated in a woman aged 30 to 39 in good health. The rearrangement joins TRBV27 to TRBJ2-7; TRBD1 matches 10 bases. Sequenced sample: memory CD4+ T cells sorted from blood. This sample's subset: CD45RA-negative fraction. CDR3 sequence reads: CASSNRDRGYYEQYF. DNA of the CDR3: TGTGCCAGCAGTAACCGGGACAGGGGCTACTACGAGCAGTACTTC.